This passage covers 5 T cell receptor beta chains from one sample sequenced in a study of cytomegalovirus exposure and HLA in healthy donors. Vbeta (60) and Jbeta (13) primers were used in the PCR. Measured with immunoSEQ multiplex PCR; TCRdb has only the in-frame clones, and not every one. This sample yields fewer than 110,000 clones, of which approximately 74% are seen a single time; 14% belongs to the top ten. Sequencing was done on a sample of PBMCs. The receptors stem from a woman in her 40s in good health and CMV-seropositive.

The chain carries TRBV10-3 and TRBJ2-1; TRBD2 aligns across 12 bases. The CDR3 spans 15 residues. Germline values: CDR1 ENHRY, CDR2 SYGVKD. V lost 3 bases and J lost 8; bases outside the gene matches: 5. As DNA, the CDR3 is TGTGCCATCAGTGATTCTAGCGGGGGGGTTCATGAGCAGTTCTTC. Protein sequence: CAISDSSGGVHEQFF.

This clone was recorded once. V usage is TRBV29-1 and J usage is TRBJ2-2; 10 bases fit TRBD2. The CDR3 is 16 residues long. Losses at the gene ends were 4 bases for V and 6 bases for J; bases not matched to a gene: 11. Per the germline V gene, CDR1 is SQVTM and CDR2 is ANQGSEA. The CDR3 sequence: CSVGGSGGPESGELFF. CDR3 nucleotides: TGCAGCGTTGGTGGTAGCGGGGGGCCGGAATCCGGGGAGCTGTTTTTT.

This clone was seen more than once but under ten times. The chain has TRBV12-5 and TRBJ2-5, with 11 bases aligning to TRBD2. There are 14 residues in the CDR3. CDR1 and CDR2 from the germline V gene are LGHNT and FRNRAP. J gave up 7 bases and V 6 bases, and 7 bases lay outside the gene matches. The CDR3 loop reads CASGTGTSGATQYF. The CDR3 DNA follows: TGTGCTAGTGGCACCGGGACTAGCGGCGCGACCCAGTACTTC.

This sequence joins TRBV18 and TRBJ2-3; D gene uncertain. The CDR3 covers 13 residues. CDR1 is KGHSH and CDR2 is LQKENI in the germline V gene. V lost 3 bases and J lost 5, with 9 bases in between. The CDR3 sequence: CASSPPGLDTQYF. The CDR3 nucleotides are TGTGCCAGCTCACCCCCCGGGTTAGATACGCAGTATTTT.

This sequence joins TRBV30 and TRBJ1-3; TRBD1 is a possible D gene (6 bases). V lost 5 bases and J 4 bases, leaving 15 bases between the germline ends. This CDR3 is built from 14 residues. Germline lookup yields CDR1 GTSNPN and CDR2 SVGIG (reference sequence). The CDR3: CAWQTGLSGNTIYF. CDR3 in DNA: TGTGCCTGGCAGACAGGCTTGTCCGGAAACACCATATATTTT. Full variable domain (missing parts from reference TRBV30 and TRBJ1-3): SQTIHQWPATLVQPVGSPLSLECTVEGTSNPNLYWYRQAAGRGLQLLFYSVGIGQISSEVPQNLSASRPQDRQFILSSKKLLLSDSGFYLCAWQTGLSGNTIYFGEGSWLTVV.